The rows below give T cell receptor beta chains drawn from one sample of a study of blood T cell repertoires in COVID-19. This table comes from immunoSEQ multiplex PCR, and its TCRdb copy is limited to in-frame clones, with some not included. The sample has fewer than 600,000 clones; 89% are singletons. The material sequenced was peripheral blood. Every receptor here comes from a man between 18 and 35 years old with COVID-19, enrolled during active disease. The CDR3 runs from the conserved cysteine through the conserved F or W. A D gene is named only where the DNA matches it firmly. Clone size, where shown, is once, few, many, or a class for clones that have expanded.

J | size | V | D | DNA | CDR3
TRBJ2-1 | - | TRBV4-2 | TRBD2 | TGTGCCAGCAGCCAAGATGCGGGAGGGGGCAATGAGCAGTTCTTC | CASSQDAGGGNEQFF
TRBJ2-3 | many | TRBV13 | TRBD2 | TGTGCCAGCAGCGGACTTGGGGAGCGGGATGGAAATACGCAGTATTTT | CASSGLGERDGNTQYF
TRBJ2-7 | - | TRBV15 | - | TGTGCCACCAGCAGAGATGAGGGGGTACTAGCGCCCCGCAGGAGCGAGCAGTACTTC | CATSRDEGVLAPRRSEQYF
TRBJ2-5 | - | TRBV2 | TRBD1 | TGTGCCACTGTACAGGGGGGAGAGACCCAGTACTTC | CATVQGGETQYF
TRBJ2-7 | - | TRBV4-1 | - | TGCGCCAGCAGCCAAGGTACCGGGGGAACCTACGAGCAGTACTTC | CASSQGTGGTYEQYF
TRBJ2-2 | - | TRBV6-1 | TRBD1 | TGTGCCAGCAGTGGGGGACGGACAGGGGGCTGGACCGGGGAGCTGTTTTTT | CASSGGRTGGWTGELFF
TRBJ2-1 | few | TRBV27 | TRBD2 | TGTGCCAGCTATAAAGCGGGAGACAATGAGCAGTTCTTC | CASYKAGDNEQFF
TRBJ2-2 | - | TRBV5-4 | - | TGTGCCAGCAGCTTAGCGGGTTGGAACACCGGGGAGCTGTTTTTT | CASSLAGWNTGELFF
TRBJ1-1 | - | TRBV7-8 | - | TGTGCCAGCAGCCTGGCGGCGGGCACTGAAGCTTTCTTT | CASSLAAGTEAFF
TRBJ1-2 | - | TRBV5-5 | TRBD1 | TGTGCCAGCAGCTGGCTGGACAGGGGGAAGGGCTACACCTTC | CASSWLDRGKGYTF
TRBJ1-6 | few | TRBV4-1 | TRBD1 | TGCGCCAGCAGCCAAGATCTGGGTGACGGGACAGGGGTATCACCCCTCCACTTT | CASSQDLGDGTGVSPLHF
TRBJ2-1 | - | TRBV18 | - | TGTGCCAGCTCACCATACCGAGACTCCTACAATGAGCAGTTCTTC | CASSPYRDSYNEQFF
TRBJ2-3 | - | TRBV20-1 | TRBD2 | TGCAGTGCTAGTGGAACGACTAGCGGCCTCACAGATACGCAGTATTTT | CSASGTTSGLTDTQYF
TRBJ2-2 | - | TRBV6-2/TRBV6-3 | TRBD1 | TGTGCCAGCAGCGAAAGCAGGACAGGGGGTACCGGGGAGCTGTTTTTT | CASSESRTGGTGELFF
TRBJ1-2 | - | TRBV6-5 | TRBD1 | TGTGCCAGCAAAAGACCGACAGGGGGCGGGATTGGCTACACCTTC | CASKRPTGGGIGYTF
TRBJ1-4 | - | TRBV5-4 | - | TGTGCCAGCAGCACCCGAACCGGGACAAATGAAAAACTGTTTTTT | CASSTRTGTNEKLFF
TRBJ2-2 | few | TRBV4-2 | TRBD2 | TGTGCCAGCGGGAAGTTACTAGCGGAGAACACCGGGGAGCTGTTTTTT | CASGKLLAENTGELFF
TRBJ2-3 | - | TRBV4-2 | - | TGTGCCAGCAGCCAAGATCCCGGACGGGGAGATACGCAGTATTTT | CASSQDPGRGDTQYF
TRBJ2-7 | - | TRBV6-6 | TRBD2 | TGTGCCAGCAGTTTGGGGAGCGGGAGGGCCTCCTACGAGCAGTACTTC | CASSLGSGRASYEQYF
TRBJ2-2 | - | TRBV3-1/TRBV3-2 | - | TGTGCCAGCAGCCAAGGGGAACTGACAGGAGGTCTCACCGGGGAGCTGTTTTTT | CASSQGELTGGLTGELFF
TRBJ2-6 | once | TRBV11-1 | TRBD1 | TGTGCCAGCAGCCAGACAGGGGCTGGGGCCAACGTCCTGACTTTC | CASSQTGAGANVLTF
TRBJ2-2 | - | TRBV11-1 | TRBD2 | TGTGCCAGCAGCTGGACTAGCACCGGGGAGCTGTTTTTT | CASSWTSTGELFF
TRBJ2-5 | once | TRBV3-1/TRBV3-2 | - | TGTGCCAGCAGCTTGCCCACCGGGGAACTTGAAGAGACCCAGTACTTC | CASSLPTGELEETQYF
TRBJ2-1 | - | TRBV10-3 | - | TGTGCCATCAGTAATACAGAAAACAATGAGCAGTTCTTC | CAISNTENNEQFF
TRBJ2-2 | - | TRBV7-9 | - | TGTGCCAGCAGCTTACCAGCCGGGGAGCTGTTTTTT | CASSLPAGELFF
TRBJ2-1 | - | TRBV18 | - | TGTGCCAGCTCACCACCGACGTCACTAGTCCATGAGCAGTTCTTC | CASSPPTSLVHEQFF
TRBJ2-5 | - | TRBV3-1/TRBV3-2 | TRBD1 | TGTGCCAGCAGCCAACCCGGACAGGGTTTGAGGGCCCAGTACTTC | CASSQPGQGLRAQYF
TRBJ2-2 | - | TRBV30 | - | TGTGCCTGGAGTTACCAGGGACTCCATACCTACACCGGGGAGCTGTTTTTT | CAWSYQGLHTYTGELFF
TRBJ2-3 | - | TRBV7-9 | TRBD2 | TGTGCCAGCAGCCAAACTAGCGGGAGGGCCTCTAGCACAGATACGCAGTATTTT | CASSQTSGRASSTDTQYF
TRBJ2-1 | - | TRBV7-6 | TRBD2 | TGTGCCAGCAGCTTATCGGGACTAGCGGGGGGGCCCGATGAGCAGTTCTTC | CASSLSGLAGGPDEQFF
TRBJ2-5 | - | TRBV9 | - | TGTGCCACCAGGCGCGGGTTGATACAAGAGACCCAGTACTTC | CATRRGLIQETQYF